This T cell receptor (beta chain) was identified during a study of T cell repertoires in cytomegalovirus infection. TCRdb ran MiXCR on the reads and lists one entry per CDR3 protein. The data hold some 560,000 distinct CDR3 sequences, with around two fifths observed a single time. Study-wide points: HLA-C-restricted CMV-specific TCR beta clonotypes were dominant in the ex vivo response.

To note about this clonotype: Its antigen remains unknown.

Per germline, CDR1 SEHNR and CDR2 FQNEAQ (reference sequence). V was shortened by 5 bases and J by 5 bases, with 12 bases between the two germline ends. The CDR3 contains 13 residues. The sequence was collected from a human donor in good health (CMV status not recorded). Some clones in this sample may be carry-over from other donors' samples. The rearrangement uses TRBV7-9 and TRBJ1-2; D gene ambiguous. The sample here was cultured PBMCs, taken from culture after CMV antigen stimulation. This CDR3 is CASSLSPSYGYTF. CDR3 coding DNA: TGTGCCAGCAGCCTCTCCCCATCGTATGGCTACACCTTC.